Listed below are T cell receptor beta chains from one sample, sequenced in a study of cytomegalovirus exposure and HLA in healthy donors. The assay was immunoSEQ multiplex PCR, and TCRdb's table has in-frame clones only and misses some. Among 75,000 to 90,000 clones listed, around 77% were seen once. The sequenced sample was PBMCs. The receptors here all came from a man aged 50 to 60 in good health and CMV-seronegative. CDR3s include the opening cysteine and the closing phenylalanine or tryptophan. Each record gives: CDR3 length, clone size, V gene, D gene, J gene, CDR3 DNA, CDR3 protein. The D gene is left open where the match is weak. Size tells how often a clone was seen (once, few, many) or the class of an expanded clone, and some rows leave it out.

CDR3 length: 13; clone size: once; V gene: TRBV18; D gene: -; J gene: TRBJ2-1; CDR3 DNA: TGTGCCAGCTCACCTTTTCGGTCAGGCACGAAGTTCTTC; CDR3 protein: CASSPFRSGTKFF
CDR3 length: 14; clone size: -; V gene: TRBV11-2; D gene: -; J gene: TRBJ2-7; CDR3 DNA: TGTGCCAGCAGCTTGGAGGAGCGGACCTACGAGCAGTACTTC; CDR3 protein: CASSLEERTYEQYF
CDR3 length: 16; clone size: -; V gene: TRBV23-1; D gene: -; J gene: TRBJ2-7; CDR3 DNA: TGCGCCAGCAGTCAATCTAGGGGCGCGATATCCTACGAGCAGTACTTC; CDR3 protein: CASSQSRGAISYEQYF
CDR3 length: 15; clone size: few; V gene: TRBV15; D gene: TRBD1; J gene: TRBJ2-2; CDR3 DNA: TGTGCCACGAACCGAGGGGGCGCGGGCACCGGGGAGCTGTTTTTT; CDR3 protein: CATNRGGAGTGELFF
CDR3 length: 13; clone size: few; V gene: TRBV5-1; D gene: -; J gene: TRBJ2-2; CDR3 DNA: TGCGCCAGCACAAGGGAGGGGGCCGGGGAGCTGTTTTTT; CDR3 protein: CASTREGAGELFF
CDR3 length: 15; clone size: -; V gene: TRBV12-5; D gene: -; J gene: TRBJ2-7; CDR3 DNA: TGTGCTAGTGGTTTGGTCCCCAGGGCCTCCTACGAGCAGTACTTC; CDR3 protein: CASGLVPRASYEQYF
CDR3 length: 14; clone size: -; V gene: TRBV11-3; D gene: -; J gene: TRBJ2-7; CDR3 DNA: TGTGCCAGCAGCTTAGTAGGGACTTCCTACGAGCAGTACTTC; CDR3 protein: CASSLVGTSYEQYF
CDR3 length: 19; clone size: -; V gene: TRBV7-3; D gene: -; J gene: TRBJ2-1; CDR3 DNA: TGTGCCAGCAGCTTCGGCGCGGGCTACAACAGAAGCTCCTACAATGAGCAGTTCTTC; CDR3 protein: CASSFGAGYNRSSYNEQFF
CDR3 length: 13; clone size: -; V gene: TRBV11-3; D gene: TRBD1; J gene: TRBJ2-3; CDR3 DNA: TGTGCCAGCAGCTTGCAGGGGGCAGATACGCAGTATTTT; CDR3 protein: CASSLQGADTQYF
CDR3 length: 14; clone size: -; V gene: TRBV5-4; D gene: -; J gene: TRBJ1-2; CDR3 DNA: TGTGCCAGCAGCTTGGACCGGGGGGCGCGTGGCTACACCTTC; CDR3 protein: CASSLDRGARGYTF
CDR3 length: 15; clone size: -; V gene: TRBV4-1; D gene: -; J gene: TRBJ1-4; CDR3 DNA: TGCGCCAGCAGCCAAGAAGGGGTAACTAATGAAAAACTGTTTTTT; CDR3 protein: CASSQEGVTNEKLFF
CDR3 length: 12; clone size: -; V gene: TRBV19; D gene: -; J gene: TRBJ2-2; CDR3 DNA: TGTGCCAGTAGGCTAGCCCCCGGGGAGCTGTTTTTT; CDR3 protein: CASRLAPGELFF
CDR3 length: 16; clone size: -; V gene: TRBV5-1; D gene: -; J gene: TRBJ1-4; CDR3 DNA: TGCGCCAGCAGCGTGGGGTATCAAACCCTATCGGAGGAACTGTTTTTT; CDR3 protein: CASSVGYQTLSEELFF
CDR3 length: 14; clone size: -; V gene: TRBV5-8; D gene: -; J gene: TRBJ1-1; CDR3 DNA: TGTGCCAGCAGCCCGGCGGTCAGTAGCACTGAAGCTTTCTTT; CDR3 protein: CASSPAVSSTEAFF
CDR3 length: 14; clone size: -; V gene: TRBV19; D gene: -; J gene: TRBJ1-3; CDR3 DNA: TGTGCCAGTAGTATAGATCCGACGGGGAACACCATATATTTT; CDR3 protein: CASSIDPTGNTIYF
CDR3 length: 15; clone size: -; V gene: TRBV2; D gene: -; J gene: TRBJ1-5; CDR3 DNA: TGTGCCAGCAGCGCAAGGGGGAATCGCAATCAGCCCCAGCATTTT; CDR3 protein: CASSARGNRNQPQHF
CDR3 length: 15; clone size: -; V gene: TRBV28; D gene: TRBD1; J gene: TRBJ2-7; CDR3 DNA: TGTGCCAGCAGTCCTCCGGGACAGGGCTCCTACGAGCAGTACTTC; CDR3 protein: CASSPPGQGSYEQYF
CDR3 length: 16; clone size: -; V gene: TRBV14; D gene: TRBD2; J gene: TRBJ2-1; CDR3 DNA: TGTGCCAGCAGCCAAGGGACTAGCGGGTGGAACAATGAGCAGTTCTTC; CDR3 protein: CASSQGTSGWNNEQFF
CDR3 length: 13; clone size: -; V gene: TRBV30; D gene: -; J gene: TRBJ1-1; CDR3 DNA: TGTGCCTGGGGCTATGGTGGCAGGACTGAAGCTTTCTTT; CDR3 protein: CAWGYGGRTEAFF
CDR3 length: 17; clone size: -; V gene: TRBV5-6; D gene: TRBD2; J gene: TRBJ2-4; CDR3 DNA: TGTGCCAGCAGCTTTGGTGAGCGGGGGGGCATCGGAAACATTCAGTACTTC; CDR3 protein: CASSFGERGGIGNIQYF
CDR3 length: 15; clone size: -; V gene: TRBV27; D gene: TRBD2; J gene: TRBJ2-7; CDR3 DNA: TGTGCCAGCTGGAAAACGAGCGGGGACTCCTACGAGCAGTACTTC; CDR3 protein: CASWKTSGDSYEQYF
CDR3 length: 14; clone size: -; V gene: TRBV6-8; D gene: TRBD1; J gene: TRBJ1-1; CDR3 DNA: TGTGCCGGAACGGGACAGGGAGAGAGAGCTGAAGCTTTCTTT; CDR3 protein: CAGTGQGERAEAFF
CDR3 length: 13; clone size: -; V gene: TRBV5-1; D gene: -; J gene: TRBJ2-1; CDR3 DNA: TGCGCCAGCAGACCTCCACACTACAATGAGCAGTTCTTC; CDR3 protein: CASRPPHYNEQFF
CDR3 length: 16; clone size: -; V gene: TRBV7-9; D gene: -; J gene: TRBJ1-5; CDR3 DNA: TGTGCCAGCAGCTGGGACACCCTGGAGGGCAATCAGCCCCAGCATTTT; CDR3 protein: CASSWDTLEGNQPQHF
CDR3 length: 12; clone size: -; V gene: TRBV28; D gene: TRBD1; J gene: TRBJ2-7; CDR3 DNA: TGTGCCAGCAGTGGACAGGGCTACGAGCAGTACTTC; CDR3 protein: CASSGQGYEQYF
CDR3 length: 17; clone size: -; V gene: TRBV19; D gene: TRBD2; J gene: TRBJ2-7; CDR3 DNA: TGTGCCAGTAGTACCCACCTTAGCGGGGGGGCTTCCAACGAGCAGTACTTC; CDR3 protein: CASSTHLSGGASNEQYF
CDR3 length: 16; clone size: -; V gene: TRBV7-5; D gene: -; J gene: TRBJ2-6; CDR3 DNA: TGTGCCAGAAGCGTTCGACAGTTATGCGGGGCCAACGTCCTGACTTTC; CDR3 protein: CARSVRQLCGANVLTF
CDR3 length: 18; clone size: -; V gene: TRBV13; D gene: TRBD1; J gene: TRBJ2-2; CDR3 DNA: TGTGCCAGCAGCTTAGGTCCCATCGACAGGGGGGAAACCGGGGAGCTGTTTTTT; CDR3 protein: CASSLGPIDRGETGELFF
CDR3 length: 14; clone size: -; V gene: TRBV5-4; D gene: -; J gene: TRBJ2-1; CDR3 DNA: TGTGCCAGCAGCCTGGGGCGCGGGGGCAGTGAGCAGTTCTTC; CDR3 protein: CASSLGRGGSEQFF
CDR3 length: 15; clone size: -; V gene: TRBV5-1; D gene: -; J gene: TRBJ2-1; CDR3 DNA: TGCGCCAGCAGCTTGGAAGGGTTAAAGGGGAATGAGCAGTTCTTC; CDR3 protein: CASSLEGLKGNEQFF
CDR3 length: 18; clone size: -; V gene: TRBV5-1; D gene: -; J gene: TRBJ1-1; CDR3 DNA: TGCGCCAGCAGCCCCCTAGTTGGCAGGGGCGGATTGAACACTGAAGCTTTCTTT; CDR3 protein: CASSPLVGRGGLNTEAFF
CDR3 length: 17; clone size: -; V gene: TRBV7-9; D gene: TRBD1; J gene: TRBJ2-1; CDR3 DNA: TGTGCCAGCAGCACCCCCGGGACAGGGGGCCCTAAGGGTGAGCAGTTCTTC; CDR3 protein: CASSTPGTGGPKGEQFF
CDR3 length: 17; clone size: -; V gene: TRBV19; D gene: TRBD1; J gene: TRBJ1-5; CDR3 DNA: TGTGCCAGTACCCTTATAGTAGGGACAGGGGGCAATCAGCCCCAGCATTTT; CDR3 protein: CASTLIVGTGGNQPQHF
CDR3 length: 15; clone size: -; V gene: TRBV9; D gene: -; J gene: TRBJ1-5; CDR3 DNA: TGTGCCAGCAGCGTAGACGGGGGTGAGGCTCAGCCCCAGCATTTT; CDR3 protein: CASSVDGGEAQPQHF
CDR3 length: 15; clone size: -; V gene: TRBV7-9; D gene: -; J gene: TRBJ1-2; CDR3 DNA: TGTGCCAGCAGCCTGGGGGGGACCCGCGGCTATGGCTACACCTTC; CDR3 protein: CASSLGGTRGYGYTF
CDR3 length: 16; clone size: -; V gene: TRBV12-5; D gene: TRBD1; J gene: TRBJ2-3; CDR3 DNA: TGTGCTAGTGGTTGGGGTAGGACAGGGGGTGCAGATACGCAGTATTTT; CDR3 protein: CASGWGRTGGADTQYF
CDR3 length: 13; clone size: once; V gene: TRBV4-1; D gene: -; J gene: TRBJ1-2; CDR3 DNA: TGCGCCAGCAGCCAAGCGTCTCTTTATGGCTACACCTTC; CDR3 protein: CASSQASLYGYTF
CDR3 length: 16; clone size: -; V gene: TRBV5-1; D gene: TRBD1; J gene: TRBJ2-7; CDR3 DNA: TGCGCCAGCAGCTCGGAGATAAGGGGGCGCGGACACGAGCAGTACTTC; CDR3 protein: CASSSEIRGRGHEQYF